This T cell receptor (beta chain) is from a study of T cell repertoires in cytomegalovirus infection. For the study at large: Selected CMV epitopes included recently identified HLA-C-restricted ones as well as well-studied HLA-B-restricted ones. Shared public TCR beta signatures pointed to both CMV infection and a matching HLA type. General study results and limits: Dominating the ex vivo response were HLA-C-restricted CMV-specific TCR beta clonotypes.

TCRdb re-derived calls from the reads in MiXCR, one entry per CDR3 protein. This sample has roughly 990,000 distinct CDR3 sequences; 25% to 40% occur once, and the top ten carry around 15%. Remarks on this clonotype: No antigen is known for it.

With V trimmed by 2 bases and J by 6 bases, 4 bases remained unmatched. The CDR3 is 14 residues long. The genes are TRBV12-3 or TRBV12-4 and TRBJ2-3, with 8 bases matching TRBD2. The TCR originated in a human donor in good health (CMV status not recorded). Some clones in this sample may be carry-over from other donors' samples. Source: cultured CD8+ T cells from PBMCs, taken from culture after CMV antigen stimulation. CDR3 nucleotide sequence: TGTGCCAGCAGTTTATCGGGACTAGGCGATACGCAGTATTTT. It yields the protein CASSLSGLGDTQYF.